These 14 T cell receptor beta chains came from one sample sequenced in a study of blood T cell repertoires in COVID-19. Assay used: immunoSEQ multiplex PCR; TCRdb lists only in-frame clones, some missing. The sample lists roughly 330,000 clones; around 87% were seen once. The sample comprised PBMCs or T cells enriched from blood (not recorded which). The origin of the receptors is a woman under 40 who had recovered from COVID-19.

The rearrangement links TRBV4-2 to TRBJ1-1; TRBD1 matches at 8 bases. From germline, CDR1 is LGHNA and CDR2 YNFKEQ. CDR3 size: 12 residues. The DNA of the CDR3 is TGTGGCTCAGGGGGCCGGGGCACTGAAGCTTTCTTT. Translating gives CGSGGRGTEAFF.

The rearrangement uses TRBV5-5 and TRBJ2-7; D possibly corresponds to TRBD1 (5 bases). This CDR3 contains 16 residues. V lost 5 bases and J lost 0, with 18 bases in between. CDR1 and CDR2 from the germline V gene are SGHKS and YYEKEE (reference sequence). CDR3 sequence: CASRGSARASSYEQYF. CDR3 DNA: TGTGCCAGCAGAGGATCGGCCAGGGCGAGCTCCTACGAGCAGTACTTC.

The gene calls are TRBV5-1 and TRBJ1-3, with 9 nucleotides matching TRBD1. Trimming at V came to 3 bases and at J to 2 bases, leaving 9 bases not matched to a gene. Germline lookup yields CDR1 SGHRS and CDR2 YFSETQ. This CDR3 region has 17 residues. CDR3 loop: CASSSRGTGFAGNTIYF. In DNA form, the CDR3 reads TGCGCCAGCAGCTCACGAGGGACAGGGTTCGCTGGAAACACCATATATTTT.

The chain recombines TRBV2 with TRBJ2-5; 7 positions match TRBD1. V was pared by 5 bases and J by 1 base, with 4 bases of the junction left unmatched. Germline loops: CDR1 SNHLY, CDR2 FYNNEI. This CDR3 comprises 14 residues. The CDR3: CASSRDSSQETQYF. CDR3 bases: TGTGCCAGCAGTCGGGACAGCAGCCAAGAGACCCAGTACTTC.

The CDR3: CASSIGPYRGSNQPQHF. CDR3 DNA sequence: TGTGCCAGTAGTATAGGCCCCTACAGGGGTAGCAATCAGCCCCAGCATTTT. J is TRBJ1-5 and V is TRBV19, with TRBD1 matching 7 bases. V gave up 1 base and J gave up 0 bases; unmatched junction bases: 6. Germline CDR1 and CDR2: LNHDA and SQIVND (reference sequence). This CDR3 is 17 amino acids long. The complete variable domain, with remaining parts taken from reference TRBV19 and TRBJ1-5, reads DGGITQSPKYLFRKEGQNVTLSCEQNLNHDAMYWYRQDPGQGLRLIYYSQIVNDFQKGDIAEGYSVSREKKESFPLTVTSAQKNPTAFYLCASSIGPYRGSNQPQHFGDGTRLSIL.

The chain is built from TRBV3-1 (or the pseudogene TRBV3-2) and TRBJ2-3; tentatively, D is TRBD2 (6 bases). V lost 0 bases and J lost 3, with 16 bases in between. The CDR3 has 17 residues. Germline lookup yields CDR1 LGHDT and CDR2 YNNKEL (reference sequence). The CDR3 region has the DNA TGTGCCAGCAGCCAAGAGGGGCAGGGAGGTATTACAGATACGCAGTATTTT. It codes for CASSQEGQGGITDTQYF.

The J gene is TRBJ1-2, the V gene TRBV6-5; no clear D gene. CDR3 size: 11 residues. Trimming removed 8 bases from V and 0 bases from J, with 4 bases in between. The germline V gene encodes CDR1 MNHEY and CDR2 SVGAGI. CDR3 sequence reads: CASSTNYGYTF. Written as DNA, the CDR3 is TGTGCCAGCTCCACTAACTATGGCTACACCTTC.

V usage is TRBV6-5 and J usage is TRBJ2-7; 9 bases are shared with TRBD1. CDR3 length equals 15 residues. Unmatched junction bases numbered 5, after V lost 0 bases and J lost 5 bases. Germline V gene data show CDR1 as MNHEY and CDR2 as SVGAGI. The CDR3 here is CASSYSRTGVDEQYF. The CDR3 nucleotides are TGTGCCAGCAGTTACTCCAGGACAGGGGTGGACGAGCAGTACTTC.

The rearrangement links TRBV4-1 to TRBJ1-2; 11 nucleotides agree with TRBD1. Germline values: CDR1 MGHRA, CDR2 YSYEKL. After removal of 0 bases from V and 7 bases from J, the junction contained 13 bases not matched to a gene. There are 18 residues in the CDR3. The CDR3 sequence is CASSQDRGTGGLVGGYTF. The CDR3 region has the DNA TGCGCCAGCAGCCAAGATCGAGGGACAGGGGGTTTGGTGGGTGGCTACACCTTC.

The chain couples TRBV7-9 to TRBJ1-4, with TRBD1 identical over 9 bases. Trimming cost V 6 bases and J 3 bases; bases outside gene matches: 2. The germline V gene has CDR1 SEHNR and CDR2 FQNEAQ (reference sequence). CDR3 length: 14 residues. CDR3 sequence: CASSRDRANEKLFF. Here the CDR3 DNA reads TGTGCCAGCAGTAGGGACAGGGCTAATGAAAAACTGTTTTTT.

The chain has TRBV10-3 and TRBJ1-2, with TRBD1 matching 10 bases. This CDR3 is 12 amino acids long. V was pared by 8 bases and J by 6 bases, with 3 bases of the junction left unmatched. Per the germline V gene, CDR1 is ENHRY and CDR2 is SYGVKD. Written as DNA, the CDR3 is TGTGCCATCGGACAGGGGGGACATGGCTACACCTTC. Protein product: CAIGQGGHGYTF.

V and J are TRBV3-1 (or the pseudogene TRBV3-2) and TRBJ1-1, with D maybe TRBD1 (6 bases). This CDR3 contains 14 residues. CDR1 LGHDT and CDR2 YNNKEL come from the germline V gene (reference sequence). The V gene lost 5 bases and the J gene lost 5 bases, with 15 bases spanning the gap. CDR3 bases: TGTGCCAGCAGCAAACCGGGACAAATAACTGAAGCTTTCTTT. Translation gives CASSKPGQITEAFF.

V is TRBV6-5 and J is TRBJ2-3; D uncertain. Deletions cut 6 bases from V and 1 base from J, with 11 bases between. Per germline, CDR1 MNHEY and CDR2 SVGAGI. The CDR3 extends over 14 amino acids. The CDR3 DNA reads as TGTGCCAGCAGATTGGTAGTTGGCACAGATACGCAGTATTTT. This sequence encodes CASRLVVGTDTQYF.

The chain is built from TRBV6-2 or TRBV6-3 and TRBJ1-6; the D is unclear. The length of the CDR3 is 16 residues. Looked up from germline, CDR1 is MNHEY and CDR2 is SVGEGT. The V gene lost 0 bases and the J gene lost 9 bases, with 15 bases spanning the gap. CDR3 sequence: CASSYSSPGSGSPLHF. The CDR3 DNA reads TGTGCCAGCAGTTACTCGTCTCCGGGAAGCGGTTCACCCCTCCACTTT.